This T cell receptor beta chain was retrieved from a study of persistence of HIV-infected CD4 T cells. About the study: Up to 180 mL blood was drawn at multiple time points; two donors had single-time leukapheresis. Antigen stimulation activated a lower proportion of cells, more of them memory, than anti-CD3/anti-CD28 stimulation. Study-level findings and limits: TCR oligoclonality correlated with proviral oligoclonality in the same sorted populations.

Anti-CD3/anti-CD28 beads served as a nonspecific positive control stimulus. Sorting of responding CD4+ T cells relied on upregulated CD40 ligand together with CD69. This clone was counted once. The antigen is not known. The libraries were made with immunoSEQ version 4 in survey mode. Template was genomic DNA at approximately 10 ng/uL, with up to about 1 ug used per sample. The assay was immunoSEQ multiplex PCR, and TCRdb's table has in-frame clones only and misses some. The data contain about 43,000 clones, roughly 90% of them singletons. The clonotype was recovered from an adult man with HIV who was CMV-seropositive. The sequenced sample was CD4+ T cells sorted from PBMCs after approximately 18-hour stimulation, obtained from a patient who received antiretroviral therapy.

Here the CDR3 reads CASSLRGSEQFF. In DNA, the CDR3 is TGCGCCAGCAGCCTCAGGGGGAGTGAGCAGTTCTTC. J is TRBJ2-1 and V is TRBV10-1, with 7 positions matching TRBD1. V trimming: 6 bases; J trimming: 9 bases; junction bases outside the gene matches: 5. Germline loops: CDR1 WNHNN, CDR2 SYGVQD (reference sequence). This CDR3 has 12 amino acids.